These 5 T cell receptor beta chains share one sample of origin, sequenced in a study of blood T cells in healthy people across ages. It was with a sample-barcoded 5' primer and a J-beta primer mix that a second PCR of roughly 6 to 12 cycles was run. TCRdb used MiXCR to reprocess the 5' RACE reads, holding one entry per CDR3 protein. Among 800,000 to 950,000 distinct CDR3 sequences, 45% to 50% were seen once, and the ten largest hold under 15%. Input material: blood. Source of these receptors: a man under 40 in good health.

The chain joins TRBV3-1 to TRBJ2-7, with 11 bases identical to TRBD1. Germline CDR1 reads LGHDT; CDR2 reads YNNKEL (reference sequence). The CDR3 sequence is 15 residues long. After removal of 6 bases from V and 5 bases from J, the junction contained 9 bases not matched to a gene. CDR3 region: CASRSGTGGFNEQYF. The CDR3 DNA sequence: TGTGCCAGCAGATCCGGGACAGGGGGGTTTAACGAGCAGTACTTC.

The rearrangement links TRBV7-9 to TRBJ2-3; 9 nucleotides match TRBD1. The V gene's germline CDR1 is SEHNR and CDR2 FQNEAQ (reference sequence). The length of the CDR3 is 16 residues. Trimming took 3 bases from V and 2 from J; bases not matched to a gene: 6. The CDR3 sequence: CASSFRQGGTTDTQYF. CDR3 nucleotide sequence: TGTGCCAGCAGCTTCCGACAGGGGGGTACCACAGATACGCAGTATTTT.

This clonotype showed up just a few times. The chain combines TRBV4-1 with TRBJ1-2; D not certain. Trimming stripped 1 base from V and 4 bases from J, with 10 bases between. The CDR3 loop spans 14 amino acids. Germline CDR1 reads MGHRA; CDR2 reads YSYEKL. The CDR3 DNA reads TGCGCCAGCAGCCAAGTGGATGATTCCTATGGCTACACCTTC. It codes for CASSQVDDSYGYTF.

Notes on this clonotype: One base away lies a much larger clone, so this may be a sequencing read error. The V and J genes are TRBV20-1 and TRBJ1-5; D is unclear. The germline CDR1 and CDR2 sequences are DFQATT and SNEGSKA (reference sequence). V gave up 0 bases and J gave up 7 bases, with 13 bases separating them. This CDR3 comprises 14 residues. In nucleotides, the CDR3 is TGCAGTGCTAGAGATTTACCAGGTTTGCAGCCCCAGCATTTT. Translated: CSARDLPGLQPQHF.

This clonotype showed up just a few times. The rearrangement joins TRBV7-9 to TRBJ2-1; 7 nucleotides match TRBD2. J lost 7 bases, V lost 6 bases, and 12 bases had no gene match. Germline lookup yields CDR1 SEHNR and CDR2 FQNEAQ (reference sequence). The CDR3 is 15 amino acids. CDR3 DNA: TGTGCCAGCAGGCCTTATGGGGGGGGAAGGAATGAGCAGTTCTTC. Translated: CASRPYGGGRNEQFF.